This T cell receptor (beta chain) was sequenced for a study of blood T cell repertoires in COVID-19. Looking at the study overall: PBMCs, B-cell-depleted T cells, or T cells were the source of the cDNA or gDNA that made up the material.

Sequencing used immunoSEQ multiplex PCR; TCRdb keeps in-frame clones, though not all of them. The data contain about 230,000 clones, around 85% of them singletons. V lost 5 bases and J 5 bases, leaving 10 bases between the germline ends. This CDR3 comprises 13 residues. In germline, CDR1 is SNHLY, CDR2 FYNNEI. The sequencing input was peripheral blood. This rearrangement joins TRBV2 to TRBJ1-5; possibly TRBD1 for D (6 bases). The receptor's source is a woman of 80 years or more with acute or convalescent COVID-19. The CDR3 DNA reads as TGTGCCAGCAGTCGGGACACATATCAGCCCCAGCATTTT. Its protein is CASSRDTYQPQHF.